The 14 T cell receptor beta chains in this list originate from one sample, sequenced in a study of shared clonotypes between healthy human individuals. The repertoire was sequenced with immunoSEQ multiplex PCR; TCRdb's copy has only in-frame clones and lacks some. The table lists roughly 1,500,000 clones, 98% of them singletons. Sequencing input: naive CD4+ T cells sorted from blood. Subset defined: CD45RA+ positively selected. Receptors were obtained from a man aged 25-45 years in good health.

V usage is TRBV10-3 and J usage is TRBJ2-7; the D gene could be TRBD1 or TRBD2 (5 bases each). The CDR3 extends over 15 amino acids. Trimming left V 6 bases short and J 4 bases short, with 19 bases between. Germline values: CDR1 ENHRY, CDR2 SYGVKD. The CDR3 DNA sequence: TGTGCCATCAGATCTACAACCGGGACCAAGTACGAGCAGTACTTC. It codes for CAIRSTTGTKYEQYF.

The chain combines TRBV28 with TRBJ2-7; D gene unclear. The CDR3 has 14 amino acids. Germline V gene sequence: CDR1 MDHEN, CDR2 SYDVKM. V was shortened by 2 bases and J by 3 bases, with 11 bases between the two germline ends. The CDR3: CASSLVRTLYEQYF. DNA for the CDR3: TGTGCCAGCAGTTTAGTGAGGACCCTCTACGAGCAGTACTTC.

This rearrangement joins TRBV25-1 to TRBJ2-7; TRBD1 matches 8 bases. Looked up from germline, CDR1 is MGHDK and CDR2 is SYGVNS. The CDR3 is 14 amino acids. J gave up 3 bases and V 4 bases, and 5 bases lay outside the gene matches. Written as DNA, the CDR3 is TGTGCCAGCAGTGCGTCCGGGACAGGCTACGAGCAGTACTTC. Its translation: CASSASGTGYEQYF.

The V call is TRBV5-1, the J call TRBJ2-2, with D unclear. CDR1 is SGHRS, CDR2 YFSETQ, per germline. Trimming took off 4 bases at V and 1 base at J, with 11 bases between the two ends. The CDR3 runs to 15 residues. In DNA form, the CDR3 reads TGCGCCAGCAGCCCGCGGTTAGGGAACACCGGGGAGCTGTTTTTT. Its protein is CASSPRLGNTGELFF.

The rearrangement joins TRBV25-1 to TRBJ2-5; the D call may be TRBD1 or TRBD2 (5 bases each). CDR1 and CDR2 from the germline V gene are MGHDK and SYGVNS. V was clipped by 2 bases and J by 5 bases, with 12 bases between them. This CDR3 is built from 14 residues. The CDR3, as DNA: TGTGCCAGCAGTGAAAGAGGGGTTGATGAGACCCAGTACTTC. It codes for CASSERGVDETQYF. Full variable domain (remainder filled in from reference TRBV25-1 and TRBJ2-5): EADIYQTPRYLVIGTGKKITLECSQTMGHDKMYWYQQDPGMELHLIHYSYGVNSTEKGDLSSESTVSRIRTEHFPLTLESARPSHTSQYLCASSERGVDETQYFGPGTRLLVL.

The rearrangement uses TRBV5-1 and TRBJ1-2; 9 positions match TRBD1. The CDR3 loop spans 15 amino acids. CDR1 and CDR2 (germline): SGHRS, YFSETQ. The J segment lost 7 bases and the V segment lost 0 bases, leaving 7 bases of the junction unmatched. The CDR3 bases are TGCGCCAGCAGCTTGGGAACAGGGGGCTCAGCTGGCTACACCTTC. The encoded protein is CASSLGTGGSAGYTF.

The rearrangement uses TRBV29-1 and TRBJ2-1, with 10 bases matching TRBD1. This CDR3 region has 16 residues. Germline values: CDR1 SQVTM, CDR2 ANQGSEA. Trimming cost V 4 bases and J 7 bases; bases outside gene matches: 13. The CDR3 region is CSVARWGTGVENEQFF. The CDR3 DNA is TGCAGCGTTGCCCGTTGGGGGACAGGGGTGGAGAATGAGCAGTTCTTC.

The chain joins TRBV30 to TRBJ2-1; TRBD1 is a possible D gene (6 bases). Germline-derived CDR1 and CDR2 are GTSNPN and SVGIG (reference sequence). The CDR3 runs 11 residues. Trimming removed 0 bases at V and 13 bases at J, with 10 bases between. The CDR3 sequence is CAWSVQGHQFF. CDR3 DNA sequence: TGTGCCTGGAGTGTCCAGGGACATCAGTTCTTC.

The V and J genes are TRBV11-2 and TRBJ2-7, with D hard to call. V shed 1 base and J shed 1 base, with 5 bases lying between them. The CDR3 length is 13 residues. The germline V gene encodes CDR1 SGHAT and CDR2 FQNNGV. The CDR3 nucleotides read TGTGCCAGCAGCTTAGCTGTTTCCTACGAGCAGTACTTC. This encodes CASSLAVSYEQYF.

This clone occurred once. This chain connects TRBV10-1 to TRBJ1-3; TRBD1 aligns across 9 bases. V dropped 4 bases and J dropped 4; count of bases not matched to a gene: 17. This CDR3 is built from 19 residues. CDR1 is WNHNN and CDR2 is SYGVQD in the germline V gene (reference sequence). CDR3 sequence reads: CASSVYRTSRDRVGNTIYF. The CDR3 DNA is TGCGCCAGCAGTGTATACCGAACCTCCAGGGACAGGGTCGGAAACACCATATATTTT.

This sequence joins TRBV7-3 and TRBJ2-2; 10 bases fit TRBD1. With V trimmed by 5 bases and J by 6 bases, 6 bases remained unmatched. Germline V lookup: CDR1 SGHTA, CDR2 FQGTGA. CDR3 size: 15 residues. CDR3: CASSRQGAESGELFF. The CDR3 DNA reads TGTGCCAGCAGCCGACAGGGGGCGGAGTCCGGGGAGCTGTTTTTT.

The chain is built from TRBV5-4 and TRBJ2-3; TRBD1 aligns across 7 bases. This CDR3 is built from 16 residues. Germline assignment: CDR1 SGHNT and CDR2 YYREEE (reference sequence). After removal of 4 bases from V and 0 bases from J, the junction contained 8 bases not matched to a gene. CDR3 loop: CASSPARDRSTDTQYF. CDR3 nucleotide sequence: TGTGCCAGCAGCCCTGCCCGGGACAGAAGCACAGATACGCAGTATTTT. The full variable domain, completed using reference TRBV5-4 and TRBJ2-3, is ETGVTQSPTHLIKTRGQQVTLRCSSQSGHNTVSWYQQALGQGPQFIFQYYREEENGRGNFPPRFSGLQFPNYSSELNVNALELDDSALYLCASSPARDRSTDTQYFGPGTRLTVL.

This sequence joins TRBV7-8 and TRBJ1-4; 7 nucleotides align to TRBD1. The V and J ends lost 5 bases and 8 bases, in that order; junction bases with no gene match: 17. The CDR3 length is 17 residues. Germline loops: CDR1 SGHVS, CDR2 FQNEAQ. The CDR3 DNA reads TGTGCCAGCAGCGAGGGGGCCGCGGGGACGACTCGGGAAAAACTGTTTTTT. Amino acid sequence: CASSEGAAGTTREKLFF.

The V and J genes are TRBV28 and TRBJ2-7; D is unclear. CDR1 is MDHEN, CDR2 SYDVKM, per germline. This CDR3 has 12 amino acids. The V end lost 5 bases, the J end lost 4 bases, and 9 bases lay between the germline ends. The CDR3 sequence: CASSDDWYEQYF. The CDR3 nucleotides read TGTGCCAGCAGTGATGACTGGTACGAGCAGTACTTC. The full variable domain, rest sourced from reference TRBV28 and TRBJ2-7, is DVKVTQSSRYLVKRTGEKVFLECVQDMDHENMFWYRQDPGLGLRLIYFSYDVKMKEKGDIPEGYSVSREKKERFSLILESASTNQTSMYLCASSDDWYEQYFGPGTRLTVT.